This note documents a single TCR beta chain sequence. Its target antigen remains unknown. The record has no base qualities; no much larger clone is one base away. The source of the sample is a study of CD8 T cells in Susac syndrome (dated by TCRdb to between 2018 and 2020). Regarding the study in general: The study used repertoire sequencing to test whether antigen drove CD8+ T cell activation and differentiation in Susac syndrome. The clonality of the CD8+ T cell repertoire was compared across about a dozen healthy donors, some 14 Susac syndrome patients and around 15 multiple sclerosis patients. Study-level results and caveats: The TCR sequencing and HLA analysis was acknowledged to have included a relatively small number of individuals.

Per the germline V gene, SQVTM is the CDR1 and ANQGSEA is the CDR2. Trimming removed 6 bases from V and 6 bases from J; the gene matches leave 5 bases unexplained. The CDR3 spans 11 residues, from the cysteine through the phenylalanine. Only the CDR3 region is kept as DNA, spanning 33 bases read in frame from base 1. Peripheral blood CD8+ and CD4+ T cells from healthy donors, Susac syndrome patients and multiple sclerosis patients were profiled by high-throughput TCR beta sequencing. The multiple sclerosis controls were treatment-naive patients who had stable or active relapsing-remitting disease and met the revised McDonald criteria. Bulk CD8+ and CD4+ T cells were purified by magnetic negative isolation, while CD8+ TEMRA cells were enriched using FACS. Blood was collected in EDTA tubes and processed within 24 hours, with PBMCs isolated through density gradient centrifugation. PBMCs intended for TCR sequencing were cryopreserved in liquid nitrogen and were subsequently thawed in a 37 degrees C water bath. Purity of sorted or isolated CD4+, CD8+ and CD8+ TEMRA cells was at least 90%.

RNA was extracted using the RNeasy kit, and about 0.5 to 1 ug of the RNA was reverse transcribed with random hexamers. The immunoSEQ multiplex PCR assay, covering 54 Vbeta and 13 Jbeta segments, was used to amplify TCR beta CDR3 regions. PCR amplification bias was corrected by using a synthetic template baseline for primer optimization and computational correction. Per the original workflow: Reads were annotated to V, D and J genes according to IMGT and were analyzed with immunoSEQ Analyzer, with only productive sequences retained. Clonality was calculated as one minus the Shannon entropy normalized by log2 of the number of productive unique sequences. For each patient and control, public and private clones were evaluated within the 100 most prevalent clones. Clones were defined as Susac-specific when absent from the healthy and MS cohorts, from 1052 published viral clones and from other ImmuneACCESS disease sequences. TCRdb itself trimmed the public reads at Q25 with fastp, ran MiXCR and retained productive beta chains. A single entry per CDR3 protein holds the most common genes and DNA from its merged rows. The V and J calls and clone size are TCRdb's, not the authors'. This sample holds about 180,000 distinct CDR3 sequences; 90% to 95% were observed only once. Of the sample, around 0.16% is held by the ten largest clones.

The sequenced sample was CD8+ T cells from PBMCs. The receptor's source is a human donor with multiple sclerosis. Here the chain combines TRBV29-1 and TRBJ2-7, with 7 bases in between that match TRBD2. The DNA sequence is as follows: TGCAGCGTGGGACTAATGGGCGAGCAGTACTTC. It specifies CSVGLMGEQYF.